This entry features one T cell receptor beta chain sequence. Its antigen is not yet known. Base qualities are not at hand, and no much larger clone is one base apart. These data originate in a study of blood T cell repertoires in COVID-19 (dated by TCRdb to between 2020 and 2021). Regarding the research as a whole: The collaborator samples originated in the United States, Italy and Spain and spanned the acute and convalescent phases of COVID-19. The prospective study material was composed of cDNA or gDNA derived from T cells, B-cell-depleted T cells, or PBMCs. Deeply sampled blood TCRbeta repertoires from subjects exposed to, actively infected with, or recovered from COVID-19 were included in the dataset. The repertoires were released in a freely available public database intended as a resource for research on the immune response to SARS-CoV-2. Samples were obtained from the ongoing ImmuneRACE study (first 160 participants) and from 1,254 subjects provided by 6 global collaborators. The sample metadata nearly always contained a de-identified subject ID, COVID-19 status, age in years and sex. Where available, HLA class I and class II types were taken from metadata supplied by the sample provider and were not determined by assay-based typing.

Whole blood was collected in K2EDTA tubes by collaborating institutions according to the institutions' own protocols. For TCRbeta analysis, collaborator samples were shipped as frozen whole blood, as isolated PBMCs, or as DNA extracted from either sample type. The paper's findings and limits, for the study overall: The amount of clinical and demographic metadata varied by source and participant and was provided uncurated.

The CDR3 spans 16 residues, from the cysteine through the phenylalanine. Just the 48-base CDR3 DNA is kept, in frame starting at base 1. The germline V gene (reference sequence) sets CDR1 to SGHNT and CDR2 to YYREEE. The junction shows trimming of 4 bases on V and 7 bases on J, and the gene matches do not reach 13 bases of it. TCRbeta CDR3 regions were amplified from genomic DNA using the immunoSEQ Assay, a bias-controlled multiplex PCR. The study's own analysis went as follows. The number of nucleated cells in each sample was estimated from the amplification of reference gene primers within the assay. Sequence reads were collapsed and filtered to measure the absolute abundance of every unique TCRbeta CDR3 rearrangement. Productive Simpson clonality was computed per sample as the square root of Simpson's diversity index over productive rearrangements. This is the immuneACCESS table as TCRdb keeps it, with only in-frame sequences that have V and J called. A part of the clones is gone; compared with another copy, unresolved V genes explain less than half, and the rest is unexplained. D and trimming were read from the DNA, whereas the V and J calls and clone size are those reported in that table. The sample table lists about 330,000 clones, over 70% of them with a count of one. The ten largest clones capture approximately 1.1% of the sample.

Sequencing was carried out using peripheral blood. This clonotype originated in a woman aged 45-65 years with acute or convalescent COVID-19. Recombination joined TRBV5-4 with TRBJ2-1; 8 central nucleotides agree with TRBD1. CDR3 region: CASSITGQGRGNEQFF. The DNA sequence follows: TGTGCCAGCAGCATAACAGGACAGGGTCGAGGTAATGAGCAGTTCTTC.